A single T cell receptor beta chain is shown here with its context. Its antigen remains unidentified. This sample is drawn from a study of T cells expressing NK-cell markers. Looking at the study overall: From sorted CD3+CD56+NKG2C+, CD3+CD56+NKG2C- and CD3+CD56-NKG2C+ T cells came the TCR beta repertoires.

Germline V lookup: CDR1 MNHEY, CDR2 SMNVEV (reference sequence). The CDR3 contains 15 residues. Overall study findings and caveats: HCMV specificity of expanded NKG2C+ T cell clones remained unclear. One observes that, in several donors, these clonotypes were also the leading ones within the CD3+CD56-NKG2C+ fraction.

UMIs accompanied the 5'RACE template switching by which TCR beta cDNA was made. Using the 5' RACE reads, TCRdb records one entry per CDR3 protein without DNA. Across about 150,000 distinct CDR3 sequences, the top ten clones capture roughly 35% of the sample. Sequencing was carried out using blood T cells: a sorted CD56 or NKG2C T cell subset, CD4+ or CD8+ T cells, or bulk PBMC T cells (not recorded which). The TCR sequence derives from a woman between 50 and 59 years old in good health. V usage is TRBV27 and J usage is TRBJ1-2. The chain's CDR3 is CASSPLDPLLYGYTF.